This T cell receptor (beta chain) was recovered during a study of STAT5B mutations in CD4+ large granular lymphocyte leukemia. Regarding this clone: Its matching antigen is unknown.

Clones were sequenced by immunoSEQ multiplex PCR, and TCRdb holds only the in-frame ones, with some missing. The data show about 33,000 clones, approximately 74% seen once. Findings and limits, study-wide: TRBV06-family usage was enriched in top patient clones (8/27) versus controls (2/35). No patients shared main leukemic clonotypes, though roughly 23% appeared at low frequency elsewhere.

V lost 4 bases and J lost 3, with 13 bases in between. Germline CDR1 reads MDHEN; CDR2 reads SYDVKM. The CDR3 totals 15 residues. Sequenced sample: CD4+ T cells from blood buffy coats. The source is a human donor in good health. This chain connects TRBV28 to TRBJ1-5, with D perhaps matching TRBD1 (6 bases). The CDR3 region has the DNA TGTGCCAGCAGTTCTGAGGGACACCTCAATCAGCCCCAGCATTTT. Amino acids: CASSSEGHLNQPQHF.